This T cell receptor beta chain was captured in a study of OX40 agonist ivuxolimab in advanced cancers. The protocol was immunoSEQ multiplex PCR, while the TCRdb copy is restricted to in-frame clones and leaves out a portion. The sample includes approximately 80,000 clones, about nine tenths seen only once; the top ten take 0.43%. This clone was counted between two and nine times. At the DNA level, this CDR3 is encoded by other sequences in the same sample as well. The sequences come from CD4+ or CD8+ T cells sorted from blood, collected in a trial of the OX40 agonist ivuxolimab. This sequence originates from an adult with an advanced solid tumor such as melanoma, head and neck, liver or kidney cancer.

The CDR3 DNA is TGTGCCATCAGTGAGTCAACAGATACGCAGTATTTT. Translating it yields CAISESTDTQYF. V usage is TRBV10-3 and J usage is TRBJ2-3; D is uncertain. The CDR3 has 12 amino acids. Germline CDR1 ENHRY, CDR2 SYGVKD. Trimming took 0 bases from V and 3 from J, leaving 1 base between them.